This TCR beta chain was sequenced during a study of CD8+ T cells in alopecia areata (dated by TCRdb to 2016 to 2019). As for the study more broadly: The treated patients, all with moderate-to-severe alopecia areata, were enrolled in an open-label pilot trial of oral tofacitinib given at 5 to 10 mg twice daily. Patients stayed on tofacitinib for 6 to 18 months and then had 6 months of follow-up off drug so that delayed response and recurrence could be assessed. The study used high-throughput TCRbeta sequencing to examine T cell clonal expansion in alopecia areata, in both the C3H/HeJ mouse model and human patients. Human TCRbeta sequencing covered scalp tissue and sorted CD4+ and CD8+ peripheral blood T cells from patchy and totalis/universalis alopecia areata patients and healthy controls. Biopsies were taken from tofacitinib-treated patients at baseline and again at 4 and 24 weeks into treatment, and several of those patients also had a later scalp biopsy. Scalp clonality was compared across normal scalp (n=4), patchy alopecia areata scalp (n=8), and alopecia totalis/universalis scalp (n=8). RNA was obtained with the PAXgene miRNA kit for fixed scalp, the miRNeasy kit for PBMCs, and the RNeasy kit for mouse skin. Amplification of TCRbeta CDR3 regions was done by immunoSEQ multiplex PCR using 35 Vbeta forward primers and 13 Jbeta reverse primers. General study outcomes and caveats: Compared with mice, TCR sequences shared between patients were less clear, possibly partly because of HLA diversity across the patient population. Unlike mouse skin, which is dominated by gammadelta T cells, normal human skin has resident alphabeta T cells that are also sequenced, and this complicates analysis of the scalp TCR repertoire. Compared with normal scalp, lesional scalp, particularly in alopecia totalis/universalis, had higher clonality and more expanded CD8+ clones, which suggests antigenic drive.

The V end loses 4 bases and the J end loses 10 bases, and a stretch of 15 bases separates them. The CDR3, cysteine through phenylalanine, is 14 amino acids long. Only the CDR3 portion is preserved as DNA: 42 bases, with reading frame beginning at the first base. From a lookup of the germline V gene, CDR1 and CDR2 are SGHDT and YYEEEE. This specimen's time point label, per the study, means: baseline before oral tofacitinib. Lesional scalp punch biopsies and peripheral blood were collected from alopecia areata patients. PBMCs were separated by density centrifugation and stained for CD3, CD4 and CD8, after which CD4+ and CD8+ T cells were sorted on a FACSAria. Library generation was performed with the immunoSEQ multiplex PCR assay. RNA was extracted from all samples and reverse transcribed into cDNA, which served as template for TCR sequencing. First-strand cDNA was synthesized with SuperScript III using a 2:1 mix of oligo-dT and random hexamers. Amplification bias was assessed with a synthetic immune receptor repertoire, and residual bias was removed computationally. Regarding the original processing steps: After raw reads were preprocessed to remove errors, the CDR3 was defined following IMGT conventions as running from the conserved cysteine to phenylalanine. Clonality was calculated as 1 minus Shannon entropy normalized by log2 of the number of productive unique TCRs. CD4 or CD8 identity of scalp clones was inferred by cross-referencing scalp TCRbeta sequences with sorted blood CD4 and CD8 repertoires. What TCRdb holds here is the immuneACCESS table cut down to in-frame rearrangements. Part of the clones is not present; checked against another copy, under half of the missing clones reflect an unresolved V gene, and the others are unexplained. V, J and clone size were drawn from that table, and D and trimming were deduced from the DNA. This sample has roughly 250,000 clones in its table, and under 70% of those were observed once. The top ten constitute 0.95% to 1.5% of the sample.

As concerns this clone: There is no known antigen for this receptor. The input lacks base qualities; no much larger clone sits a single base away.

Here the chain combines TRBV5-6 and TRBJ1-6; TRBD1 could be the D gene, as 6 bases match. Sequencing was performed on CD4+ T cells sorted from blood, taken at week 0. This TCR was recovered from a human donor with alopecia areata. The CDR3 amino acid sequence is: CASSGTGYGSPLHF. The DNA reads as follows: TGTGCCAGCAGCGGTACAGGGTACGGGTCACCCCTCCACTTT.